This T cell receptor beta chain comes out of a study of CD8 T cells in Susac syndrome. Study results and caveats: Across the total CD8+ repertoires, around 16 Susac-specific public clones were found. The CD8+ TEMRA repertoires yielded about 5 such clones.

The recently defined diagnostic criteria for definite or probable disease were met by the Susac syndrome patients. TEMRA cells were FACS-enriched, while CD8+ and CD4+ T cells were negatively isolated. As for this clonotype: Its antigen is unidentified.

The RNA, roughly 0.45 to 1 ug, was put through reverse transcription using random hexamers. TCRdb re-called the immunoSEQ multiplex PCR reads through MiXCR, storing one row per CDR3 protein. The sample records about 100,000 distinct CDR3 sequences, roughly 96% being singletons. V shed 3 bases and J shed 8 bases, with 10 bases lying between them. Germline CDR1 reads SQVTM; CDR2 reads ANQGSEA. The CDR3 extends over 11 amino acids. Sequencing used CD8+ T cells from PBMCs. The genes are TRBV29-1 and TRBJ1-1; no definite D call. The clonotype originates from a human donor with Susac syndrome. The CDR3 sequence: CSVDANREAFF. The DNA of the CDR3 is TGCAGCGTTGATGCCAACCGCGAAGCTTTCTTT. Full variable domain (outside the CDR3, taken from reference TRBV29-1 and TRBJ1-1): SAVISQKPSRDICQRGTSLTIQCQVDSQVTMMFWYRQQPGQSLTLIATANQGSEATYESGFVIDKFPISRPNLTFSTLTVSNMSPEDSSIYLCSVDANREAFFGQGTRLTVV.